A selection of T cell receptor beta chains follows, all from one sample in a study of cytomegalovirus exposure and HLA in healthy donors. Clones were sequenced by immunoSEQ multiplex PCR, and TCRdb holds only the in-frame ones, with some missing. The table shows over 90,000 clones, with 73% occurring only once. Sequencing was carried out using PBMCs. The receptors were gathered from a man between 35 and 55 years old in good health and CMV-seronegative. The CDR3 runs from the conserved cysteine through the conserved F or W. Each record gives: V gene, J gene, clone size, D gene, CDR3 protein, CDR3 DNA. D genes are given only for firm matches. Only part of the rows carry a size: once, few, many, or a class if the clone is expanded.

v_call: TRBV30; j_call: TRBJ2-7; clone_size: NA; d_call: NA; cdr3_aa: CAWTSTCLGGEQYF; cdr3_nt: TGTGCCTGGACCTCGACTTGCCTGGGTGGCGAGCAGTACTTC
v_call: TRBV4-2; j_call: TRBJ2-7; clone_size: NA; d_call: NA; cdr3_aa: CASSQDNPRGRFGHEQYF; cdr3_nt: TGTGCCAGCAGCCAAGATAACCCGCGAGGGCGGTTTGGTCACGAGCAGTACTTC
v_call: TRBV2; j_call: TRBJ1-5; clone_size: NA; d_call: TRBD1; cdr3_aa: CASRGTGRNQPQHF; cdr3_nt: TGTGCCAGCAGGGGGACAGGGCGGAATCAGCCCCAGCATTTT
v_call: TRBV2; j_call: TRBJ2-7; clone_size: NA; d_call: TRBD1; cdr3_aa: CASSPDRGEQYF; cdr3_nt: TGTGCCAGCAGTCCCGACAGGGGCGAGCAGTACTTC
v_call: TRBV20-1; j_call: TRBJ2-5; clone_size: NA; d_call: NA; cdr3_aa: CSAWWQTQYF; cdr3_nt: TGCAGTGCGTGGTGGCAGACCCAGTACTTC
v_call: TRBV27; j_call: TRBJ2-7; clone_size: NA; d_call: NA; cdr3_aa: CASSPPGYEQYF; cdr3_nt: TGTGCCAGCAGTCCCCCGGGGTACGAGCAGTACTTC
v_call: TRBV4-2; j_call: TRBJ1-1; clone_size: NA; d_call: TRBD1; cdr3_aa: CASRPKEAGGLNTEAFF; cdr3_nt: TGTGCCAGCAGGCCCAAGGAGGCAGGGGGGCTAAACACTGAAGCTTTCTTT
v_call: TRBV29-1; j_call: TRBJ1-1; clone_size: few; d_call: NA; cdr3_aa: CSVTRALPQAFF; cdr3_nt: TGCAGCGTTACCAGGGCTCTGCCCCAAGCTTTCTTT
v_call: TRBV6-5; j_call: TRBJ2-2; clone_size: once; d_call: NA; cdr3_aa: CASCPLAGELFF; cdr3_nt: TGTGCCAGCTGTCCTCTCGCCGGGGAGCTGTTTTTT
v_call: TRBV25-1; j_call: TRBJ2-7; clone_size: few; d_call: NA; cdr3_aa: CASSEYGRGDPYEQYF; cdr3_nt: TGTGCCAGCAGTGAATATGGGCGGGGCGACCCCTACGAGCAGTACTTC
v_call: TRBV28; j_call: TRBJ1-1; clone_size: NA; d_call: NA; cdr3_aa: CASSHFSRETEAFF; cdr3_nt: TGTGCCAGCAGTCACTTCAGTCGGGAGACTGAAGCTTTCTTT
v_call: TRBV5-4; j_call: TRBJ1-2; clone_size: NA; d_call: NA; cdr3_aa: CASSLDTGSYGYTF; cdr3_nt: TGTGCCAGCAGCTTGGACACAGGGAGCTATGGCTACACCTTC
v_call: TRBV5-6; j_call: TRBJ2-7; clone_size: few; d_call: TRBD2; cdr3_aa: CASSFGLAYEQYF; cdr3_nt: TGTGCCAGCAGCTTTGGACTAGCCTACGAGCAGTACTTC
v_call: TRBV30; j_call: TRBJ2-6; clone_size: NA; d_call: NA; cdr3_aa: CAWSVKGGRAGANVLTF; cdr3_nt: TGTGCCTGGAGTGTCAAAGGCGGCCGAGCTGGGGCCAACGTCCTGACTTTC
v_call: TRBV5-4; j_call: TRBJ1-4; clone_size: few; d_call: TRBD1; cdr3_aa: CASSLDRGQVEKLFF; cdr3_nt: TGTGCCAGCAGCTTGGACAGGGGGCAGGTTGAAAAACTGTTTTTT
v_call: TRBV6-5; j_call: TRBJ2-2; clone_size: NA; d_call: TRBD2; cdr3_aa: CASSYYGGGGTGELFF; cdr3_nt: TGTGCCAGCAGTTACTATGGCGGGGGAGGCACCGGGGAGCTGTTTTTT
v_call: TRBV12-2; j_call: TRBJ2-7; clone_size: once; d_call: NA; cdr3_aa: CASRSDDRGPLGDEQYF; cdr3_nt: TGTGCAAGTCGCTCTGACGACAGGGGCCCCTTAGGTGACGAGCAGTACTTC
v_call: TRBV6-5; j_call: TRBJ2-1; clone_size: NA; d_call: TRBD2; cdr3_aa: CASSPIRGGYNEQFF; cdr3_nt: TGTGCCAGCAGTCCGATCCGGGGGGGCTACAATGAGCAGTTCTTC
v_call: TRBV2; j_call: TRBJ2-3; clone_size: NA; d_call: TRBD2; cdr3_aa: CASNAGGGSTDTQYF; cdr3_nt: TGTGCCAGCAACGCGGGGGGTGGAAGCACAGATACGCAGTATTTT
v_call: TRBV25-1; j_call: TRBJ2-3; clone_size: NA; d_call: NA; cdr3_aa: CASSAPRRLAGADTQYF; cdr3_nt: TGTGCCAGCAGTGCCCCCCGAAGGCTAGCCGGCGCAGATACGCAGTATTTT
v_call: TRBV2; j_call: TRBJ2-5; clone_size: NA; d_call: NA; cdr3_aa: CASSDRAETQYF; cdr3_nt: TGTGCCAGCAGTGACAGGGCAGAGACCCAGTACTTC
v_call: TRBV4-2; j_call: TRBJ2-7; clone_size: NA; d_call: NA; cdr3_aa: CASSQVTGFYEQYF; cdr3_nt: TGTGCCAGCAGCCAAGTCACAGGTTTCTACGAGCAGTACTTC
v_call: TRBV4-2; j_call: TRBJ2-7; clone_size: NA; d_call: TRBD1; cdr3_aa: CASSQPPGQGIYEQYF; cdr3_nt: TGTGCCAGCAGCCAACCACCGGGACAGGGGATTTACGAGCAGTACTTC
v_call: TRBV9; j_call: TRBJ2-7; clone_size: NA; d_call: TRBD1; cdr3_aa: CASSARDRGSYEQYF; cdr3_nt: TGTGCCAGCAGCGCCCGGGACAGGGGCTCCTACGAGCAGTACTTC
v_call: TRBV18; j_call: TRBJ1-2; clone_size: few; d_call: NA; cdr3_aa: CASSPGAGQDYGYTF; cdr3_nt: TGTGCCAGCTCACCAGGGGCAGGGCAAGACTATGGCTACACCTTC
v_call: TRBV28; j_call: TRBJ1-2; clone_size: NA; d_call: NA; cdr3_aa: CASREAGTPYGYTF; cdr3_nt: TGTGCCAGCAGAGAAGCAGGTACCCCCTATGGCTACACCTTC